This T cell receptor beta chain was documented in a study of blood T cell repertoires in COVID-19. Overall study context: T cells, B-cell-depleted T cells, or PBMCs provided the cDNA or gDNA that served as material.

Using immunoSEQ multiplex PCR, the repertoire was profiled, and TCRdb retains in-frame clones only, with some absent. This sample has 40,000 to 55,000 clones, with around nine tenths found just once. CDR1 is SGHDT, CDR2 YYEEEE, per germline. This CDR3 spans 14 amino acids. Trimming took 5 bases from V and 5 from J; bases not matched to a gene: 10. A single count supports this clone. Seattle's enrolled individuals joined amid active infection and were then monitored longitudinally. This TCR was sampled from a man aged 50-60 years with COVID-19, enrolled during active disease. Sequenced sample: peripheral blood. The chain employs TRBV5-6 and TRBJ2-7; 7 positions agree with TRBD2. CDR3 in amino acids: CASRAGGGSHEQYF. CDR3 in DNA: TGTGCCAGCAGGGCAGGCGGCGGGAGTCACGAGCAGTACTTC. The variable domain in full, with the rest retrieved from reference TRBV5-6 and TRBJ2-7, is DAGVTQSPTHLIKTRGQQVTLRCSPKSGHDTVSWYQQALGQGPQFIFQYYEEEERQRGNFPDRFSGHQFPNYSSELNVNALLLGDSALYLCASRAGGGSHEQYFGPGTRLTVT.